This T cell receptor (beta chain) was retrieved from a study of beta chain features in type 1 diabetes. Study-level results: TCRB repertoires of naive, central memory and Treg cells appeared more similar among patients than among healthy donors. Among all four CD4+ subsets, Type 1 diabetes patients had TCRB CDR3s that were moderately but significantly shorter.

This clone was seen only a few times. Its antigen is not identified. The entirety of the isolated RNA underwent reverse transcription, so expressed TCRB transcripts were sequenced. Repertoires were generated with immunoSEQ multiplex PCR, while TCRdb's copy carries only in-frame clones and drops some. The table shows some 370,000 clones, with about 10% occurring only once. Germline loops: CDR1 MNHEY, CDR2 SMNVEV (reference sequence). J was trimmed by 8 bases and V by 3 bases; bases with no gene match: 9. This CDR3 is 14 amino acids long. The sequence was collected from a man aged 25-40 years with type 1 diabetes. The chain is built from TRBV27 and TRBJ1-2; 7 bases align to TRBD1. The sequencing input was central memory CD4+ T cells from blood. DNA of the CDR3: TGTGCCAGCAGTTTCGGAGACAGGGCTTCCGGCTACACCTTC. Amino acid sequence: CASSFGDRASGYTF.